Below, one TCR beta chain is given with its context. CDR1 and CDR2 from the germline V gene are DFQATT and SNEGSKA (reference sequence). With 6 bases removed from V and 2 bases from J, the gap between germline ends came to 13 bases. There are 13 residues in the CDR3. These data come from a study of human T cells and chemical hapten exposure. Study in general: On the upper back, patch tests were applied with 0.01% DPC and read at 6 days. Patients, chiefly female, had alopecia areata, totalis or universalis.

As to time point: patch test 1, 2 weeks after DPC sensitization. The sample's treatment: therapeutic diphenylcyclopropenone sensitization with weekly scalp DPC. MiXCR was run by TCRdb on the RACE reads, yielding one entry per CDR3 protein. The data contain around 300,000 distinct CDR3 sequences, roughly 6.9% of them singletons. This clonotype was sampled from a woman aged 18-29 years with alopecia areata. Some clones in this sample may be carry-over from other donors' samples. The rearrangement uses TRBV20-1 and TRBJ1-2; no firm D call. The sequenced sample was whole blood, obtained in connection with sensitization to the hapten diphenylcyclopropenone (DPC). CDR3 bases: TGCAGTGCCCCCCCTAATCAGAACTATGGCTACACCTTC. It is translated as CSAPPNQNYGYTF.